These T cell receptor beta chains were read from a single sample in a study of blood T cell repertoires in COVID-19. The method was immunoSEQ multiplex PCR; TCRdb's version includes in-frame clones alone and lacks a portion of them. The sample lists about 210,000 clones; around 89% were seen once. Sequenced: peripheral blood. All receptors derive from a woman in her forties with acute or convalescent COVID-19. The CDR3 runs from the conserved cysteine through the conserved F or W. Fields, in order: J gene, clone size, D gene, V gene, CDR3 protein, CDR3 DNA. D genes are given only for firm matches. Clone size is not always given. Where it is, it says once, few, many or a class for expanded clones.

>TRBJ1-1|-|-|TRBV6-2/TRBV6-3
CASSYWGGAMNTEAFF
TGTGCCAGCAGTTACTGGGGAGGGGCGATGAACACTGAAGCTTTCTTT
>TRBJ1-1|once|TRBD1|TRBV6-4
CASRGQGATRTEAFF
TGTGCCAGCAGGGGACAGGGGGCGACGAGGACTGAAGCTTTCTTT
>TRBJ1-4|-|TRBD1|TRBV12-5
CASGFGTENIATNEKLFF
TGTGCTAGTGGTTTTGGGACAGAAAATATTGCAACTAATGAAAAACTGTTTTTT
>TRBJ1-2|-|TRBD1|TRBV6-4
CASSDSARQGGYGYTF
TGTGCCAGCAGTGACTCAGCCCGACAGGGGGGCTATGGCTACACCTTC
>TRBJ2-3|-|TRBD2|TRBV5-1
CASSLGLAGGYTDTQYF
TGCGCCAGCAGCCTCGGACTAGCGGGGGGGTATACAGATACGCAGTATTTT
>TRBJ1-1|-|-|TRBV21-1
CASSKASKGDEGDTEAFF
TGTGCCAGCAGCAAAGCGTCGAAGGGGGACGAGGGGGACACTGAAGCTTTCTTT
>TRBJ2-3|-|TRBD2|TRBV3-1/TRBV3-2
CASSPRLAGGGDTQYF
TGTGCCAGCAGCCCCCGACTAGCGGGGGGCGGAGATACGCAGTATTTT
>TRBJ1-2|-|TRBD1|TRBV6-6
CASRDRANYGYTF
TGTGCCAGTAGGGACAGGGCTAACTATGGCTACACCTTC
>TRBJ2-2|-|TRBD2|TRBV5-1
CASSLAGTSGGSNTGELFF
TGCGCCAGCAGCTTGGCCGGGACTAGCGGGGGCTCGAACACCGGGGAGCTGTTTTTT
>TRBJ1-2|-|-|TRBV11-2
CASSLVQSSGDGYTF
TGTGCCAGCAGCTTAGTGCAGTCCTCGGGGGATGGCTACACCTTC
>TRBJ1-3|-|-|TRBV19
CASSISSRGSGNTIYF
TGTGCCAGTAGTATCTCATCTCGGGGGAGTGGAAACACCATATATTTT
>TRBJ1-1|few|-|TRBV6-4
CASSNPGGVVFF
TGTGCCAGCAGTAACCCAGGAGGGGTTGTTTTCTTT